This TCR beta chain was sequenced during a study of regulatory T cells in long-lasting Graves disease. Sample time point: newly diagnosed GD, antithyroid drugs for less than 3 months. The TCR library was made from RNA extracted from PBMCs. Arm-PCR of CDR3 regions and iRepertoire HTBI primers were the basis on which TCR beta libraries were built. TCRdb recomputed calls from the multiplex PCR reads with MiXCR, one row per CDR3 protein. The sample shows 250,000 to 300,000 distinct CDR3 sequences, 15% to 20% of them seen only once. This clonotype was counted ten times or more. This CDR3 has 12 residues. Germline V lookup: CDR1 MDHEN, CDR2 SYDVKM. V was cut by 11 bases and J by 7 bases, with 17 bases left in between. The same data also went into a second study, on T cells in Graves' hyperthyroidism and ophthalmopathy. According to that study: Researchers report that a 13 V-J model separated ophthalmopathy from stable hyperthyroidism.

Sequencing was performed on peripheral blood mononuclear cells (PBMCs), taken at new diagnosis, from a patient treated with antithyroid drugs. The chain uses TRBV28 and TRBJ1-2; tentative D call: TRBD1 (5 bases). The source of this sequence is a woman aged 30 to 39 with Graves disease. For the CDR3, the DNA is TGTGCCTACTCCAGGGTTGGGAGTGGCTACACCTTC. As protein: CAYSRVGSGYTF.